This T cell receptor (beta chain) was obtained from a study of PD-1 blockade in classical Hodgkin lymphoma. Repertoires were generated with immunoSEQ multiplex PCR, while TCRdb's copy carries only in-frame clones and drops some. This table holds 20,000 to 30,000 clones, around 80% found once. CDR3 length: 13 amino acids. The trim removed 6 bases at V and 9 bases at J, leaving 7 bases unmatched. Germline V gene data show CDR1 as SNHLY and CDR2 as FYNNEI. Points from the study as a whole: Compared with baseline, CD4+ but not CD8+ TCR diversity had risen significantly by C4D1. Underlying causes for the observed repertoire differences were not defined, possibly disease activity or prior therapy.

Brentuximab vedotin exposure varied, and every patient relapsed after autologous stem cell transplantation. Best response was recorded as complete response, partial response or progressive disease. Turning to this clone: Its antigen is still unknown.

This clonotype was obtained from a human donor with classical Hodgkin lymphoma. The sequenced sample was peripheral blood mononuclear cells (PBMCs), obtained before the second cycle of nivolumab. The rearrangement joins TRBV2 to TRBJ1-5; TRBD1 matches at 8 bases. CDR3 DNA: TGTGCCAGCAGCGGACAGGGTAGGGGGCCCCAGCATTTT. Translating it yields CASSGQGRGPQHF. The full variable domain, completed using reference TRBV2 and TRBJ1-5, is EPEVTQTPSHQVTQMGQEVILRCVPISNHLYFYWYRQILGQKVEFLVSFYNNEISEKSEIFDDQFSVERPDGSNFTLKIRSTKLEDSAMYFCASSGQGRGPQHFGDGTRLSIL.